These T cell receptor beta chains were read from a single sample in a study of shared clonotypes between healthy human individuals. Generated by immunoSEQ multiplex PCR, the TCRdb table keeps only in-frame clones and is missing some. This table holds 2 million to 2.5 million clones, approximately 90% found once. What was sequenced was naive CD4+ T cells from PBMCs. Receptor source: a man aged 18 to 30 in good health. Some clones in this sample may be carry-over from other donors' samples. Each CDR3 is given with its conserved first and last residue. Each record gives: clone size, D gene, J gene, V gene, CDR3 protein, CDR3 DNA. D genes are given only for firm matches. Expanded clones are given a class, and other clones once, few, many or no size at all.

clone size: .; D gene: TRBD1; J gene: TRBJ1-1; V gene: TRBV7-9; CDR3 protein: CASSTNRGSTEAFF; CDR3 DNA: TGTGCCAGCAGCACCAACAGGGGTAGCACTGAAGCTTTCTTT
clone size: .; D gene: TRBD2; J gene: TRBJ2-7; V gene: TRBV27; CDR3 protein: CASWEAGRSYEQYF; CDR3 DNA: TGTGCCAGCTGGGAAGCGGGAAGGTCCTACGAGCAGTACTTC
clone size: .; D gene: .; J gene: TRBJ2-2; V gene: TRBV15; CDR3 protein: CASGQINTGELFF; CDR3 DNA: TGTGCCTCCGGACAGATAAACACCGGGGAGCTGTTTTTT
clone size: .; D gene: .; J gene: TRBJ1-3; V gene: TRBV1; CDR3 protein: CTSSQVDRYSGNTIYF; CDR3 DNA: TGCACCAGCAGCCAAGTCGACCGCTACTCTGGAAACACCATATATTTT
clone size: once; D gene: .; J gene: TRBJ2-1; V gene: TRBV5-4; CDR3 protein: CASSTEQGEQFF; CDR3 DNA: TGTGCCAGCAGCACTGAACAGGGTGAGCAGTTCTTC
clone size: once; D gene: TRBD2; J gene: TRBJ2-1; V gene: TRBV27; CDR3 protein: CASSLEGLAGANEQFF; CDR3 DNA: TGTGCCAGCAGTTTAGAGGGTCTGGCGGGAGCTAATGAGCAGTTCTTC
clone size: few; D gene: .; J gene: TRBJ1-1; V gene: TRBV5-1; CDR3 protein: CASSRGENTEAFF; CDR3 DNA: TGCGCCAGCAGCAGGGGCGAGAACACTGAAGCTTTCTTT
clone size: .; D gene: .; J gene: TRBJ2-2; V gene: TRBV7-6; CDR3 protein: CASSLANRAATGELFF; CDR3 DNA: TGTGCCAGCAGCTTAGCTAACAGGGCGGCCACCGGGGAGCTGTTTTTT
clone size: once; D gene: TRBD1; J gene: TRBJ1-2; V gene: TRBV28; CDR3 protein: CATTGGGDYGYTF; CDR3 DNA: TGTGCCACGACAGGGGGCGGGGACTATGGCTACACCTTC
clone size: .; D gene: .; J gene: TRBJ2-5; V gene: TRBV7-6; CDR3 protein: CASSAWGQSQETQYF; CDR3 DNA: TGTGCCAGCAGCGCCTGGGGGCAGTCCCAAGAGACCCAGTACTTC
clone size: .; D gene: TRBD2; J gene: TRBJ2-3; V gene: TRBV5-4; CDR3 protein: CASSRGGPAGTKDTQYF; CDR3 DNA: TGTGCCAGCAGCCGGGGCGGCCCAGCGGGAACGAAGGATACGCAGTATTTT
clone size: .; D gene: .; J gene: TRBJ1-1; V gene: TRBV5-8; CDR3 protein: CASSVSDAFGAFF; CDR3 DNA: TGTGCCAGCAGCGTCTCCGATGCATTTGGAGCTTTCTTT
clone size: .; D gene: TRBD1; J gene: TRBJ2-1; V gene: TRBV5-1; CDR3 protein: CASSLATGTAYNEQFF; CDR3 DNA: TGCGCCAGCAGCTTGGCTACCGGGACAGCCTACAATGAGCAGTTCTTC
clone size: .; D gene: .; J gene: TRBJ2-7; V gene: TRBV30; CDR3 protein: CAWSRSTGRYEQYF; CDR3 DNA: TGTGCCTGGAGTAGGAGCACAGGGAGATACGAGCAGTACTTC
clone size: .; D gene: .; J gene: TRBJ1-1; V gene: TRBV19; CDR3 protein: CASKRGPDWNTEAFF; CDR3 DNA: TGTGCCAGTAAGAGGGGCCCCGATTGGAACACTGAAGCTTTCTTT
clone size: .; D gene: TRBD1; J gene: TRBJ2-1; V gene: TRBV28; CDR3 protein: CATRGTGAYNEQFF; CDR3 DNA: TGTGCCACCCGGGGGACAGGGGCCTACAATGAGCAGTTCTTC
clone size: .; D gene: .; J gene: TRBJ2-1; V gene: TRBV7-9; CDR3 protein: CASSLSAGEQFF; CDR3 DNA: TGTGCCAGCAGCTTATCGGCGGGAGAGCAGTTCTTC
clone size: .; D gene: TRBD2; J gene: TRBJ2-7; V gene: TRBV28; CDR3 protein: CASSFPSLLAGGYEQYF; CDR3 DNA: TGTGCCAGCAGTTTCCCCTCCCTACTAGCGGGAGGCTACGAGCAGTACTTC
clone size: .; D gene: TRBD1; J gene: TRBJ2-5; V gene: TRBV10-3; CDR3 protein: CAISPGQGKETQYF; CDR3 DNA: TGTGCCATCAGCCCGGGACAGGGGAAAGAGACCCAGTACTTC
clone size: once; D gene: TRBD1; J gene: TRBJ2-7; V gene: TRBV5-1; CDR3 protein: CASSKGQGLEQYF; CDR3 DNA: TGCGCCAGCAGCAAGGGACAGGGCCTCGAGCAGTACTTC
clone size: once; D gene: .; J gene: TRBJ2-2; V gene: TRBV11-1; CDR3 protein: CASSFYIIGGGNTGELFF; CDR3 DNA: TGTGCCAGCAGCTTTTATATCATTGGAGGCGGCAACACCGGGGAGCTGTTTTTT
clone size: .; D gene: .; J gene: TRBJ2-1; V gene: TRBV4-1; CDR3 protein: CASSPGDSPYNEQFF; CDR3 DNA: TGCGCCAGCAGCCCGGGGGACTCGCCCTACAATGAGCAGTTCTTC
clone size: .; D gene: .; J gene: TRBJ2-3; V gene: TRBV7-2; CDR3 protein: CASSGRDTDTQYF; CDR3 DNA: TGTGCCAGCAGCGGCAGGGATACAGATACGCAGTATTTT
clone size: .; D gene: .; J gene: TRBJ2-3; V gene: TRBV10-3; CDR3 protein: CAVGDTSSTDTQYF; CDR3 DNA: TGTGCCGTCGGGGACACCTCAAGCACAGATACGCAGTATTTT
clone size: .; D gene: TRBD1; J gene: TRBJ1-5; V gene: TRBV28; CDR3 protein: CASRPGQGFRQPQHF; CDR3 DNA: TGTGCCAGCAGACCGGGACAGGGGTTTCGACAGCCCCAGCATTTT
clone size: .; D gene: .; J gene: TRBJ2-7; V gene: TRBV10-3; CDR3 protein: CAISEGRGYGNEQYF; CDR3 DNA: TGTGCCATCAGTGAGGGAAGAGGGTACGGGAACGAGCAGTACTTC
clone size: .; D gene: .; J gene: TRBJ1-5; V gene: TRBV4-1; CDR3 protein: CASSQDRYNQPQHF; CDR3 DNA: TGCGCCAGCAGCCAAGATCGGTACAATCAGCCCCAGCATTTT
clone size: .; D gene: .; J gene: TRBJ2-3; V gene: TRBV9; CDR3 protein: CASTGQADTQYF; CDR3 DNA: TGTGCCAGCACCGGGCAGGCAGATACGCAGTATTTT
clone size: .; D gene: .; J gene: TRBJ1-2; V gene: TRBV7-8; CDR3 protein: CASSLGGRNYGYTF; CDR3 DNA: TGTGCCAGCAGCTTAGGAGGGAGAAACTATGGCTACACCTTC
clone size: .; D gene: .; J gene: TRBJ1-2; V gene: TRBV6-1; CDR3 protein: CASRDPGGSYGYTF; CDR3 DNA: TGTGCCAGCAGGGATCCGGGGGGTAGCTATGGCTACACCTTC
clone size: once; D gene: .; J gene: TRBJ2-5; V gene: TRBV29-1; CDR3 protein: CSVERQASETQYF; CDR3 DNA: TGCAGCGTTGAGAGACAGGCGTCCGAGACCCAGTACTTC
clone size: once; D gene: .; J gene: TRBJ2-1; V gene: TRBV4-3; CDR3 protein: CASSQDIPHTTEQFF; CDR3 DNA: TGCGCCAGCAGCCAAGATATACCCCACACGACAGAGCAGTTCTTC
clone size: .; D gene: .; J gene: TRBJ1-2; V gene: TRBV28; CDR3 protein: CASSPGLYGYTF; CDR3 DNA: TGTGCCAGCAGTCCCGGGTTGTATGGCTACACCTTC
clone size: .; D gene: .; J gene: TRBJ2-1; V gene: TRBV29-1; CDR3 protein: CSVLGAAGEQFF; CDR3 DNA: TGCAGCGTCTTGGGGGCGGCGGGTGAGCAGTTCTTC
clone size: .; D gene: .; J gene: TRBJ2-7; V gene: TRBV7-6; CDR3 protein: CASSYDPGRPYEQYF; CDR3 DNA: TGTGCCAGCAGCTACGACCCGGGACGGCCCTACGAGCAGTACTTC
clone size: .; D gene: .; J gene: TRBJ2-5; V gene: TRBV28; CDR3 protein: CASSSGKETQYF; CDR3 DNA: TGTGCCAGCAGTTCCGGCAAAGAGACCCAGTACTTC
clone size: .; D gene: .; J gene: TRBJ2-1; V gene: TRBV9; CDR3 protein: CASSVGAGNYNEQFF; CDR3 DNA: TGTGCCAGCAGCGTAGGGGCGGGAAACTACAATGAGCAGTTCTTC
clone size: .; D gene: TRBD1; J gene: TRBJ2-7; V gene: TRBV6-1; CDR3 protein: CASSRDSLSYYEQYF; CDR3 DNA: TGTGCCAGCAGTAGGGACAGCCTTTCGTACTACGAGCAGTACTTC
clone size: .; D gene: .; J gene: TRBJ1-2; V gene: TRBV30; CDR3 protein: CAWSWALGQGYTF; CDR3 DNA: TGTGCCTGGAGTTGGGCCCTTGGGCAGGGCTACACCTTC
clone size: .; D gene: .; J gene: TRBJ2-7; V gene: TRBV6-5; CDR3 protein: CASSYKYTEQYF; CDR3 DNA: TGTGCCAGCAGTTACAAGTACACAGAGCAGTACTTC
clone size: .; D gene: .; J gene: TRBJ2-7; V gene: TRBV4-2; CDR3 protein: CASSQDDRTVQYF; CDR3 DNA: TGTGCCAGCAGCCAAGATGACAGGACTGTGCAGTACTTC
clone size: few; D gene: .; J gene: TRBJ2-1; V gene: TRBV7-2; CDR3 protein: CASSYRARGSNEQFF; CDR3 DNA: TGTGCCAGCAGCTATAGGGCGAGGGGGTCCAATGAGCAGTTCTTC
clone size: .; D gene: .; J gene: TRBJ1-2; V gene: TRBV5-5; CDR3 protein: CASSFPGERYTF; CDR3 DNA: TGTGCCAGCAGCTTTCCGGGGGAACGCTACACCTTC
clone size: .; D gene: TRBD1; J gene: TRBJ1-5; V gene: TRBV30; CDR3 protein: CAWSPDRANQPQHF; CDR3 DNA: TGTGCCTGGAGTCCGGACAGGGCCAATCAGCCCCAGCATTTT
clone size: .; D gene: TRBD1; J gene: TRBJ1-1; V gene: TRBV5-1; CDR3 protein: CASSRPGTGFPDTEAFF; CDR3 DNA: TGCGCCAGCAGCCGCCCGGGGACAGGGTTTCCCGACACTGAAGCTTTCTTT
clone size: .; D gene: .; J gene: TRBJ2-1; V gene: TRBV9; CDR3 protein: CASSSPPGSAYNEQFF; CDR3 DNA: TGTGCCAGCAGCTCCCCCCCAGGGTCGGCCTACAATGAGCAGTTCTTC
clone size: .; D gene: .; J gene: TRBJ2-2; V gene: TRBV9; CDR3 protein: CASSDPPGPSPTGELFF; CDR3 DNA: TGTGCCAGCAGCGACCCCCCCGGGCCTTCTCCGACCGGGGAGCTGTTTTTT
clone size: .; D gene: TRBD1; J gene: TRBJ1-2; V gene: TRBV29-1; CDR3 protein: CSVVIGTGGYGYTF; CDR3 DNA: TGCAGCGTTGTCATTGGGACAGGGGGGTATGGCTACACCTTC
clone size: .; D gene: .; J gene: TRBJ2-3; V gene: TRBV29-1; CDR3 protein: CSHRSGVTDTQYF; CDR3 DNA: TGCAGCCATAGGAGCGGCGTAACAGATACGCAGTATTTT
clone size: .; D gene: .; J gene: TRBJ2-7; V gene: TRBV28; CDR3 protein: CASTPRRAYEQYF; CDR3 DNA: TGTGCCAGCACCCCCAGACGGGCATACGAGCAGTACTTC
clone size: .; D gene: .; J gene: TRBJ1-1; V gene: TRBV28; CDR3 protein: CASSSTGKNTEAFF; CDR3 DNA: TGTGCCAGCAGCTCGACAGGAAAGAACACTGAAGCTTTCTTT
clone size: .; D gene: .; J gene: TRBJ1-1; V gene: TRBV4-3; CDR3 protein: CASSHPGGAYKNTEAFF; CDR3 DNA: TGCGCCAGCAGCCACCCCGGGGGCGCTTATAAAAACACTGAAGCTTTCTTT